The rows below give T cell receptor beta chains drawn from one sample of a study of a mutant IDH1 vaccine in newly diagnosed glioma. Measured with immunoSEQ multiplex PCR; TCRdb has only the in-frame clones, and not every one. Here the sample spans about 36,000 clones, 80% being singletons. Their specific antigens are unknown. The specimen comprised peripheral blood mononuclear cells (PBMCs), sampled from a glioma patient whose treatment included an IDH1 peptide vaccine. The origin of the receptors is a woman in her twenties or thirties with glioma. Some clones in this sample may be carry-over from other donors' samples. The CDR3 runs from the conserved cysteine through the conserved F or W. The D gene is left open where the match is weak. A clone size is listed for some rows: how often the clone was seen (once, few, many), or a class if it is expanded.

size	D	V	J	DNA	CDR3
-	-	TRBV7-9	TRBJ2-2	TGTGCCAGCAGCTTCACTCAGGGGAACACCGGGGAGCTGTTTTTT	CASSFTQGNTGELFF
-	-	TRBV2	TRBJ2-5	TGTGCCAGCTACGGAGAGACCCAGTACTTC	CASYGETQYF
-	-	TRBV5-6	TRBJ1-1	TGTGCCAGCAGCCTGGGGGGGGGCACTGAAGCTTTCTTT	CASSLGGGTEAFF
-	-	TRBV4-2	TRBJ2-1	TGTGCCAGCAGCCAAGCTGTACGGGTCCCCTACAATGAGCAGTTCTTC	CASSQAVRVPYNEQFF
-	TRBD2	TRBV4-1	TRBJ2-7	TGCGCCAGCAGCCACGCCTCGGGAGGATTAGCCTACGAGCAGTACTTC	CASSHASGGLAYEQYF
once	TRBD2	TRBV7-6	TRBJ2-2	TGTGCCAGCAGCCCTCGTTCGGGAGGAGACGGGGAGCTGTTTTTT	CASSPRSGGDGELFF
-	TRBD1	TRBV6-4	TRBJ1-4	TGTGCCAGCAGTGCCGGGACAGGGGGCTTTGAAAAACTGTTTTTT	CASSAGTGGFEKLFF
-	-	TRBV29-1	TRBJ2-5	TGCAGCGTTGAAGATCGGTCTGGGCGTTTGCGGGAGACCCAGTACTTC	CSVEDRSGRLRETQYF
-	-	TRBV19	TRBJ1-2	TGTGCCAGTAGTACCCCGGGACAAACGTCACTTAACTATGGCTACACCTTC	CASSTPGQTSLNYGYTF
-	TRBD2	TRBV4-1	TRBJ2-3	TGCGCCAGCAGCCAAGCCCGTATACCCCTAGCGGGAGAGGGAACAGATACGCAGTATTTT	CASSQARIPLAGEGTDTQYF
-	-	TRBV2	TRBJ2-7	TGTGCCAGCAGTGGGGCTAGCGCGAGCTCCTACGAGCAGTACTTC	CASSGASASSYEQYF
-	-	TRBV7-9	TRBJ2-3	TGTGCCAGCAGCGGACTCAGCACAGATACGCAGTATTTT	CASSGLSTDTQYF
-	-	TRBV6-5	TRBJ2-2	TGTGCCAGCAGCCACTACACCGGGGAGCTGTTTTTT	CASSHYTGELFF
once	-	TRBV5-1	TRBJ2-1	TGCGCCAGCAGCTCCGGACAGGGAGGGTACCATGAGCAGTTCTTC	CASSSGQGGYHEQFF
-	-	TRBV7-2	TRBJ1-1	TGTGCCAGCAGCTTTCGCCGGAACACTGAAGCTTTCTTT	CASSFRRNTEAFF
-	-	TRBV19	TRBJ2-5	TGTGCCAGTAGTATAGATGCGGCAGGGACCCTCCAAGAGACCCAGTACTTC	CASSIDAAGTLQETQYF
-	-	TRBV29-1	TRBJ1-2	TGCAGCGTTGGCGGTCAGGGAGTTGGCTACACCTTC	CSVGGQGVGYTF
few	-	TRBV5-8	TRBJ1-2	TGTGCCAGCAGCTCCCCTGAAGGACACCATAACTATGGCTACACCTTC	CASSSPEGHHNYGYTF
-	TRBD1	TRBV10-3	TRBJ2-2	TGTGCCTCCAAAGGGGACAGGGACACCGGGGAGCTGTTTTTT	CASKGDRDTGELFF
-	-	TRBV4-2	TRBJ1-5	TGTGCCAGCAGCCAAGATGCGGCTCAGCCCCAGCATTTT	CASSQDAAQPQHF
-	-	TRBV30	TRBJ2-1	TGTGCCTGGAGTAAGAGGGGTTGGGCCTACAATGAGCAGTTCTTC	CAWSKRGWAYNEQFF
-	-	TRBV2	TRBJ1-2	TGTGCCAGCCAGGGTCTCAGCTTGTATGGCTACACCTTC	CASQGLSLYGYTF
once	-	TRBV5-4	TRBJ1-1	TGTGCCAGCAGCTTGTGGGGGGGGAACACTGAAGCTTTCTTT	CASSLWGGNTEAFF
few	-	TRBV19	TRBJ1-5	TGTGCCAGTAGGATGGACGGGTTTAGCAATCAGCCCCAGCATTTT	CASRMDGFSNQPQHF
-	TRBD1	TRBV27	TRBJ2-3	TGTGCCAGCAGCAACCAGCCAGGGGGTCGGGGCACAGATACGCAGTATTTT	CASSNQPGGRGTDTQYF
-	-	TRBV19	TRBJ1-4	TGTGCCAGTAGTACTGGCGGGAGGGCATGGAAACTGTTTTTT	CASSTGGRAWKLFF
-	-	TRBV6-5	TRBJ2-7	TGTGCCAGCAGTTACACGCGGGGATCCTACGAGCAGTACTTC	CASSYTRGSYEQYF
once	-	TRBV27	TRBJ1-5	TGTGCCAGCAGTCCCGGGACAAATAGCAATCAGCCCCAGCATTTT	CASSPGTNSNQPQHF
-	-	TRBV5-8	TRBJ2-7	TGTGCCAGCAGCTTGAGAGTGTGGCCGCGGTCGGACTACGAGCAGTACTTC	CASSLRVWPRSDYEQYF
-	-	TRBV6-6	TRBJ1-2	TGTGCCAGCAGTTACTCGGGCAGTGGGGGCTACACCTTC	CASSYSGSGGYTF
-	-	TRBV7-9	TRBJ2-2	TGTGCCAGCAGCTTTAACACCGGGGAGCTGTTTTTT	CASSFNTGELFF
few	-	TRBV10-3	TRBJ1-5	TGTGCCATCAGTGAGTCGAAGGGGACCCTGGGGACCCAGCATTTT	CAISESKGTLGTQHF
-	TRBD2	TRBV29-1	TRBJ2-1	TGCAGCGGAACCGGGACTAGCAGGCCGTATGAGCAGTTCTTC	CSGTGTSRPYEQFF
-	-	TRBV27	TRBJ1-2	TGTGCCAGCAGTTTATCGAGGACATACTATGGCTACACCTTC	CASSLSRTYYGYTF
few	-	TRBV2	TRBJ2-1	TGTGCCAGCAGTGGACGCAATGAGCAGTTCTTC	CASSGRNEQFF
-	TRBD2	TRBV15	TRBJ2-1	TGTGCCACCAGCAGGGATAGCGGGGGCTCCTACAATGAGCAGTTCTTC	CATSRDSGGSYNEQFF
few	-	TRBV11-3	TRBJ1-1	TGTGCCAGCAGCTTAAAAGGGACTGAAGCTTTCTTT	CASSLKGTEAFF
-	-	TRBV4-2	TRBJ1-2	TGTGCCAGCAGCCAACAGGGGAGCTATGGCTACACCTTC	CASSQQGSYGYTF
-	-	TRBV7-8	TRBJ1-2	TGTGCCAGCAGCTCTGGACAGAGGTACACCTTC	CASSSGQRYTF
-	-	TRBV5-1	TRBJ2-7	TGCGCCAGCAGCATGGACCCAACCTACGAGCAGTACTTC	CASSMDPTYEQYF
-	TRBD2	TRBV28	TRBJ2-5	TGTGCCAGCAGTAGGACTAGCGGAAACCAAGAGACCCAGTACTTC	CASSRTSGNQETQYF
-	-	TRBV9	TRBJ1-2	TGTGCCAGCAGAGGGAACTATGGCTACACCTTC	CASRGNYGYTF